This TCR beta chain came from a study of CD8+ T cells in alopecia areata. CDR1 and CDR2 from the germline V gene are MNHNS and SASEGT. The CDR3 sequence is 15 residues long. The ends were cut back, 7 bases at V and 0 bases at J, with 10 bases in the middle. Specified treatment: oral pan-JAK inhibitor, 5-10 mg twice daily. RNA was extracted and reverse transcribed into cDNA as the sequencing template. Profiled with immunoSEQ multiplex PCR; TCRdb holds only in-frame clones, not every one. The sample includes more than 95,000 clones, roughly 57% of them seen just once. The chain links TRBV6-1 to TRBJ2-6; D gene unclear. This clonotype was obtained from a human donor with alopecia areata. The sequenced sample was CD4+ T cells sorted from blood, obtained at week 4, from a patient treated with tofacitinib. This CDR3 is CASIRTGSGANVLTF. The DNA for the CDR3 is TGTGCCAGCATTAGGACGGGCTCTGGGGCCAACGTCCTGACTTTC.